Presented here are 25 T cell receptor beta chains from one specimen sequenced in a study of T-cell reconstitution after alpha-beta-depleted transplantation in children. Unique molecular identifiers were incorporated during preparation of the TCRbeta library. TCRdb reprocessed the PCR reads with MiXCR, giving one entry per CDR3 protein. This sample has hundreds of thousands of distinct CDR3 sequences; 16% occur once, and the top ten carry 1.1%. The sample in question was PBMCs from the stem cell graft donor, obtained from the stem cell graft. These receptors all come from a human donor who donated a stem cell graft to a child with acute myeloid leukemia.

This clonotype was seen a few times. V usage is TRBV20-1 and J usage is TRBJ1-3; D unresolved. Germline CDR1 DFQATT, CDR2 SNEGSKA (reference sequence). The CDR3 consists of 11 residues. The V and J ends lost 0 bases and 11 bases respectively, with 8 bases between them. CDR3 protein: CSARDGLPIYF. The CDR3 DNA is TGCAGTGCTAGAGACGGACTCCCCATATATTTT.

This clonotype occurred a few times. A much larger clonotype is one base distant, so this may be a read error. The rearrangement links TRBV20-1 to TRBJ2-1, with D maybe TRBD2 (6 bases). This CDR3 has 11 amino acids. Germline values: CDR1 DFQATT, CDR2 SNEGSKA (reference sequence). With 6 bases removed from V and 9 bases from J, the gap between germline ends came to 12 bases. CDR3: CSARRGSEQFF. The DNA of the CDR3 is TGCAGTGCCAGACGGGGGTCTGAGCAGTTCTTC.

This clonotype came up many times. The rearrangement uses TRBV20-1 and TRBJ1-3, with D tentatively TRBD1 (5 bases). The CDR3 runs 16 residues. The germline V gene has CDR1 DFQATT and CDR2 SNEGSKA (reference sequence). V lost 1 base and J 4 bases, leaving 17 bases between the germline ends. The CDR3 DNA reads as TGCAGTGCTAGAGGGCCGTCTAAGGGGAGAGGAAACACCATATATTTT. This codes for CSARGPSKGRGNTIYF.

V gene TRBV6-2 or TRBV6-3 combines with J gene TRBJ2-1; 11 bases map to TRBD1. The CDR3 covers 16 residues. Germline V gene lookup returns CDR1 MNHEY and CDR2 SVGEGT. Unmatched junction bases numbered 4, after V lost 2 bases and J lost 4 bases. The CDR3, as DNA: TGTGCCAGCAGTTACCGAGGGACAGGGGGGTACAATGAGCAGTTCTTC. Translation: CASSYRGTGGYNEQFF.

This clonotype was picked up many times. This chain joins TRBV9 and TRBJ2-1, with TRBD2 matching 7 bases. With V trimmed by 4 bases and J by 0 bases, 4 bases remained unmatched. This CDR3 comprises 15 residues. The V gene's germline CDR1 is SGDLS and CDR2 YYNGEE. The CDR3 bases are TGTGCCAGCAGCCCCCGGGACTACTCCTACAATGAGCAGTTCTTC. This encodes CASSPRDYSYNEQFF.

This clonotype appeared many times. The chain is built from TRBV24-1 and TRBJ2-5; D unresolved. Per the germline V gene, CDR1 is KGHDR and CDR2 is SFDVKD. The CDR3 is 15 residues long. With 4 bases removed from V and 5 bases from J, the gap between germline ends came to 16 bases. The CDR3 is CATSDSLSLSETQYF. CDR3 DNA sequence: TGTGCCACCAGTGACTCCCTGTCCCTATCGGAGACCCAGTACTTC.

The gene calls are TRBV6-1 and TRBJ2-2; 7 nucleotides match TRBD1. Germline trimming cut 6 bases from V and 4 bases from J; bases unmatched to any gene: 5. The germline V gene has CDR1 MNHNS and CDR2 SASEGT. This CDR3 comprises 14 residues. The CDR3 region has the DNA TGTGCCAGCAGCGTGGGACAGTCCACCGGGGAGCTGTTTTTT. Its translation: CASSVGQSTGELFF.

With respect to this clonotype: This could be a read error, since a much larger clone is one nucleotide away. The chain uses TRBV12-3 or TRBV12-4 and TRBJ2-7; perhaps TRBD1 as D (6 bases). This CDR3 spans 13 amino acids. The CDR3 reads CASSQTGNYERYV. CDR3 nucleotides: TGTGCCAGCAGTCAAACAGGGAATTACGAGCGGTACGTC.

CDR3 bases: TGCGCCAGCAGCTTGGCAGGGTCCCACAATGAGCAGTTCTTC. Translation: CASSLAGSHNEQFF. V is TRBV5-1 and J is TRBJ2-1; D might be TRBD1 (5 bases). The CDR3 is made up of 14 amino acids. Germline lookup yields CDR1 SGHRS and CDR2 YFSETQ. V gave up 0 bases and J gave up 5 bases, with 9 bases separating them.

The rearrangement links TRBV20-1 to TRBJ1-4; D not certain. The germline gives CDR1 DFQATT, CDR2 SNEGSKA (reference sequence). The CDR3 has 14 amino acids. The V end lost 2 bases, the J end lost 5 bases, and 12 bases lay between the germline ends. The CDR3 loop reads CSARIGVGNEKLFF. The CDR3 DNA sequence: TGCAGTGCTAGAATCGGGGTGGGAAATGAAAAACTGTTTTTT.

CDR3: CATSAADRVPDTQYF. The CDR3 region has the DNA TGTGCCACCAGTGCCGCGGACAGGGTCCCAGATACGCAGTATTTT. The chain recombines TRBV24-1 with TRBJ2-3; 8 positions match TRBD1. The CDR3 sequence is 15 residues long. V shed 5 bases and J 4 bases; nucleotides not matched to a gene: 7. Germline CDR1 is KGHDR and CDR2 is SFDVKD.

This clonotype was seen only a few times. The V gene is TRBV7-9, the J gene TRBJ1-2; 10 bases are a match to TRBD1. The germline CDR1 and CDR2 sequences are SEHNR and FQNEAQ (reference sequence). J gave up 4 bases and V 3 bases, and 5 bases lay outside the gene matches. The CDR3 extends over 15 amino acids. The CDR3 DNA follows: TGTGCCAGCAGCTTTATGGACAGGGGGACCTATGGCTACACCTTC. This translates into CASSFMDRGTYGYTF.

Many counts were recorded for this clonotype. V usage is TRBV30 and J usage is TRBJ2-7, with no clear D. Germline V gene data show CDR1 as GTSNPN and CDR2 as SVGIG (reference sequence). The V end lost 0 bases, the J end lost 1 base, and 4 bases lay between the germline ends. This CDR3 comprises 12 residues. CDR3 sequence reads: CAWSVRSYEQYF. The CDR3, as DNA: TGTGCCTGGAGTGTACGGTCCTACGAGCAGTACTTC.

This clonotype was seen many times. The chain uses TRBV10-2 and TRBJ1-2; D is unclear. The CDR3 is made up of 13 amino acids. V lost 0 bases and J 4 bases, leaving 6 bases between the germline ends. Germline V lookup: CDR1 WSHSY, CDR2 SAAADI. CDR3 sequence: CASSESSFYGYTF. Here the CDR3 DNA reads TGCGCCAGCAGTGAGTCAAGCTTCTATGGCTACACCTTC.

This clonotype has more than one count but fewer than ten. V gene TRBV20-1 combines with J gene TRBJ2-2; 9 bases fit TRBD2. Germline CDR1 reads DFQATT; CDR2 reads SNEGSKA (reference sequence). J gave up 5 bases and V 3 bases, and 16 bases lay outside the gene matches. The CDR3 runs 18 residues. The CDR3 loop is CSARTKLGGGGETGELFF. DNA of the CDR3: TGCAGTGCTAGGACCAAATTAGGCGGGGGGGGTGAGACCGGGGAGCTGTTTTTT.

This clonotype showed up just a few times. One junction end does not reproduce the germline sequence, and a read error may be involved. V and J are TRBV20-1 and TRBJ2-1; D perhaps matches TRBD2 (5 bases). This CDR3 contains 16 residues. Germline V gives CDR1 DFQATT, CDR2 SNEGSKA (reference sequence). This chain's CDR3 is CCARDRGRNSYNEQFF. The CDR3 DNA reads TGCTGTGCTAGAGATCGAGGGCGAAACTCCTACAATGAGCAGTTCTTC.

This clonotype was found many times. This chain links TRBV20-1 with TRBJ2-5, with D uncertain. Per the germline V gene, CDR1 is DFQATT and CDR2 is SNEGSKA (reference sequence). The V end lost 0 bases, the J end lost 5 bases, and 4 bases lay between the germline ends. This CDR3 contains 11 residues. CDR3 sequence reads: CSAREEETQYF. In DNA, the CDR3 is TGCAGTGCTAGAGAGGAGGAGACCCAGTACTTC.

This clonotype was counted many times. One end of the junction is discordant with germline, which a read error may explain. The V and J genes are TRBV6-5 and TRBJ1-4; D ambiguous. Per germline, CDR1 MNHEY and CDR2 SVGAGI. The length of the CDR3 is 15 residues. CDR3 bases: TGTGCCAGCAGTGACTCTTTCGGACTTGGGCGACGGCTGTTTTTT. Its protein product is CASSDSFGLGRRLFF.

The chain employs TRBV6-5 and TRBJ1-1; D may be TRBD1 (6 bases). Germline values: CDR1 MNHEY, CDR2 SVGAGI. V was trimmed by 4 bases and J by 4 bases, leaving 16 bases between them. This CDR3 is 15 amino acids long. CDR3 DNA sequence: TGTGCCAGCAGTTCCCGCAGGGGAATGGGCACTGAAGCTTTCTTT. This encodes CASSSRRGMGTEAFF.

This chain joins TRBV28 and TRBJ2-7; tentatively, D is TRBD1 (6 bases). The germline V gene encodes CDR1 MDHEN and CDR2 SYDVKM. This CDR3 has 14 residues. V gave up 8 bases and J gave up 3 bases, with 17 bases separating them. CDR3 loop: CASRPAGTLYEQYV. The DNA for the CDR3 is TGTGCCAGCCGACCCGCCGGGACACTCTACGAGCAGTACGTC.

A few counts support this clonotype. The V and J genes are TRBV5-1 and TRBJ2-2; tentatively, D is TRBD1 (7 bases). Germline CDR1 and CDR2: SGHRS and YFSETQ. V was clipped by 4 bases and J by 4 bases, with 14 bases between them. The CDR3 is made up of 15 amino acids. CDR3 sequence: CASSTRQGGTGELFF. As DNA, the CDR3 is TGCGCCAGCAGCACCAGACAGGGAGGCACCGGGGAGCTGTTTTTT.

The sample holds many counts of this clonotype. The chain employs TRBV5-1 and TRBJ2-1; possible D gene TRBD1, 5 bases. The CDR3 extends over 14 amino acids. Trimming took 1 base from V and 5 from J, leaving 10 bases between them. Germline V gene lookup returns CDR1 SGHRS and CDR2 YFSETQ. DNA of the CDR3: TGCGCCAGCAGCTTGACAGGTGGGAACAATGAGCAGTTCTTC. Protein: CASSLTGGNNEQFF.

This clonotype was picked up many times. The chain carries TRBV20-1 and TRBJ1-2; D unresolved. This CDR3 is built from 13 residues. From germline, CDR1 is DFQATT and CDR2 SNEGSKA (reference sequence). Trimming shortened V by 5 bases and J by 2 bases, and 12 bases separated the two germline ends. In nucleotides, the CDR3 is TGCAGTGCTTCCACAGCTTCAAACTATGGCTACACCTTC. This codes for CSASTASNYGYTF.

The table lists this clonotype with a few counts. The chain is built from TRBV7-2 and TRBJ2-3; 13 nucleotides align to TRBD2. After removal of 5 bases from V and 8 bases from J, the junction contained 4 bases not matched to a gene. CDR3 length equals 14 residues. CDR1 is SGHTA, CDR2 FQGNSA, per germline. The CDR3 loop is CASSPGLAGSTQYF. Here the CDR3 DNA reads TGTGCCAGCAGCCCGGGACTAGCGGGGAGTACGCAGTATTTT.

This rearrangement joins TRBV20-1 to TRBJ2-6; 8 bases are a match to TRBD1. The ends lost 2 bases at V and 0 bases at J; junction bases unmatched: 15. Per the germline V gene, CDR1 is DFQATT and CDR2 is SNEGSKA (reference sequence). CDR3 size: 20 residues. The CDR3 coding sequence is TGCAGTGCTAGAACGACAGGGGTCGCCCCTGACTTCTCTGGGGCCAACGTCCTGACTTTC. It encodes CSARTTGVAPDFSGANVLTF.